The T cell receptor (beta chain) described here comes from a study of metastatic and nonmetastatic thyroid tumors. General study results and limits: According to reports, the diversity of TCR beta was significantly higher in malignant thyroid tumors than in benign nodules, and this held in both blood and tumor samples.

CDR3 length equals 14 residues. V was shortened by 10 bases and J by 1 base, with 15 bases between the two germline ends. CDR1 MNHNS and CDR2 SASEGT come from the germline V gene. No patient received treatment before thyroid surgery. This clone was seen repeatedly, ten times or more. What it binds is unknown. TCRdb re-analyzed the PCR reads through MiXCR. The table shows some 33,000 clones, with 6% to 9.5% occurring only once. The sample consisted of blood. The TCR originated in a female donor with papillary thyroid cancer or a benign thyroid nodule (not recorded which). Some clones in this sample may be carry-over from other donors' samples. This rearrangement joins TRBV6-1 to TRBJ2-3, with a tentative D call TRBD2 (7 bases). The CDR3 protein is CATMGGPGTDTQYF. The CDR3 DNA reads TGTGCCACTATGGGGGGGCCGGGCACAGATACGCAGTATTTT.